These T cell receptor beta chains were read from a single sample in a study of blood T cells in healthy people across ages. TCRdb re-derived calls from the 5' RACE reads in MiXCR, one entry per CDR3 protein. The sample gives about 930,000 distinct CDR3 sequences, about 29% of which show up once; around 9.6% is in the top ten. These same data were also listed under a study on T cells of mothers and their children.

Sequencing was performed on blood. Every receptor here comes from a woman in her thirties or forties in good health. CDR3s include the opening cysteine and the closing phenylalanine or tryptophan. D genes are given only for firm matches. Expanded clones get a size class; other rows say once, few or many, or leave the size out.

j_call d_call clone_size v_call cdr3_aa cdr3_nt
TRBJ1-1 TRBD1 few TRBV5-1 CASSQNTGTGNTEAFF TGCGCCAGCAGCCAGAATACCGGGACAGGTAACACTGAAGCTTTCTTT
TRBJ1-5 TRBD1 NA TRBV20-1 CSARTQGARSNQPQHF TGCAGTGCTAGAACACAGGGGGCGCGTAGCAATCAGCCCCAGCATTTT
TRBJ2-2 NA once TRBV5-1 CASSWEGDGERFF TGCGCCAGCAGCTGGGAAGGGGACGGGGAGCGGTTTTTT
TRBJ2-7 NA many TRBV20-1 CSAYRDSYEQYF TGCAGTGCGTACAGGGACTCCTACGAGCAGTACTTC
TRBJ1-1 NA NA TRBV15 CATSRERPQVATEAFF TGTGCCACCAGCAGAGAGCGGCCCCAGGTGGCTACTGAAGCTTTCTTT
TRBJ2-7 TRBD1 few TRBV28 CASSPTGGLDEQYF TGTGCCAGCAGTCCGACAGGGGGACTCGACGAGCAGTACTTC
TRBJ2-1 NA many TRBV28 CASTAAYEQFF TGTGCCAGCACCGCGGCGTATGAGCAGTTCTTC
TRBJ1-1 TRBD1 few TRBV29-1 CSVQGGLQNTEAFF TGCAGCGTTCAAGGGGGCCTGCAGAACACTGAAGCTTTCTTT
TRBJ1-6 NA few TRBV2 CASSDRGRSNSPLHF TGTGCCAGCAGTGACAGGGGTAGGTCTAATTCACCCCTCCACTTT
TRBJ2-1 TRBD2 many TRBV5-8 CASSLLAGLYNEQFF TGTGCCAGCAGCTTGCTAGCGGGTCTTTACAATGAGCAGTTCTTC
TRBJ1-1 TRBD1 few TRBV6-6 CASSYTGTDSEAFF TGTGCCAGCAGTTACACAGGGACAGACTCTGAAGCTTTCTTT
TRBJ1-2 TRBD1 few TRBV7-8 CASSLGQGLANYGYTF TGTGCCAGCAGCTTAGGACAGGGTTTAGCTAACTATGGCTACACCTTC
TRBJ2-2 TRBD2 few TRBV7-3 CASSSGGGTNTGELFF TGTGCCAGCAGTTCAGGCGGGGGGACGAACACCGGGGAGCTGTTTTTT
TRBJ2-3 NA many TRBV7-8 CASSARMGDTQYF TGTGCCAGCAGCGCCCGCATGGGAGATACGCAGTATTTT
TRBJ2-7 TRBD2 many TRBV7-2 CASSLGLAGAIRTYEQYF TGTGCCAGCAGCTTAGGATTAGCGGGGGCCATCAGAACCTACGAGCAGTACTTC
TRBJ1-5 TRBD1 NA TRBV5-5 CASSRRTGTTSTDQPQHF TGTGCCAGCAGCCGAAGGACAGGCACTACCTCGACGGATCAGCCCCAGCATTTT
TRBJ2-5 NA many TRBV5-1 CASSLGTLTGKETQYF TGCGCCAGCAGCTTGGGGACCCTCACAGGGAAAGAGACCCAGTACTTC
TRBJ1-5 TRBD1 NA TRBV7-9 CASSVSGDREQPQHF TGTGCCAGCAGCGTCTCTGGTGACAGGGAACAGCCCCAGCATTTT
TRBJ2-7 NA few TRBV7-9 CASSSLAGYEQYF TGTGCCAGCAGCTCTCTAGCCGGTTACGAGCAGTACTTC
TRBJ2-5 TRBD1 many TRBV6-2/TRBV6-3 CASSYQGVAQETQYF TGTGCCAGCAGCTACCAGGGGGTGGCACAAGAGACCCAGTACTTC
TRBJ1-4 NA few TRBV20-1 CSASQGPTNEKLFF TGCAGTGCTAGCCAGGGACCAACTAATGAAAAACTGTTTTTT
TRBJ1-1 NA NA TRBV29-1 CSPLKDIGNTEAFF TGCAGCCCCCTTAAAGACATCGGGAACACTGAAGCTTTCTTT
TRBJ1-1 NA few TRBV29-1 CSVVPGANTEAFF TGCAGCGTTGTCCCCGGAGCGAACACTGAAGCTTTCTTT
TRBJ2-5 NA few TRBV5-1 CASNSWEDNEQYF TGCGCCAGCAACTCCTGGGAAGATAATGAGCAGTACTTC
TRBJ2-3 NA NA TRBV7-2 CASSLRGVNTDTQYF TGTGCCAGCAGCTTACGTGGGGTGAACACAGATACGCAGTATTTT
TRBJ2-3 TRBD1 NA TRBV12-3/TRBV12-4 CASSADREYTDTQYF TGTGCCAGCAGCGCTGACAGGGAGTACACAGATACGCAGTATTTT
TRBJ2-7 NA many TRBV28 CASSPGQPRSRYEQYF TGTGCCAGCAGTCCCGGACAGCCCAGGTCCCGCTACGAGCAGTACTTC
TRBJ1-2 NA NA TRBV6-6 CASSYKGQSGYDYTF TGTGCCAGCAGTTACAAAGGACAATCTGGCTATGACTACACCTTC
TRBJ2-5 TRBD2 NA TRBV27 CTSRHLPRGTSGVETQYF TGTACCAGCAGGCACCTCCCTAGGGGGACTAGCGGCGTTGAGACCCAGTACTTC
TRBJ2-1 TRBD2 NA TRBV7-2 CASSLETSGSYEQFF TGTGCCAGCAGCTTAGAAACTAGCGGGAGCTATGAGCAGTTCTTC
TRBJ1-1 NA few TRBV7-6 CASSLRSGRTEAFF TGTGCCAGCAGCTTAAGGTCCGGGCGAACTGAAGCTTTCTTT
TRBJ2-2 NA few TRBV4-1 CASSQGRGTGELFF TGCGCCAGCAGCCAAGGGAGGGGGACCGGGGAGCTGTTTTTT
TRBJ1-5 NA NA TRBV4-1 CASSQDEGYNQPQHF TGCGCCAGCAGCCAAGATGAAGGGTACAATCAGCCCCAGCATTTT
TRBJ2-3 TRBD1 NA TRBV7-6 CASSLGDRGFTDTQYF TGTGCCAGCAGCTTAGGGGACAGGGGGTTCACAGATACGCAGTATTTT
TRBJ2-3 TRBD2 many TRBV12-3/TRBV12-4 CASTGGTSGGLTDTQYF TGTGCCAGCACCGGAGGGACTAGCGGGGGACTCACAGATACGCAGTATTTT
TRBJ2-1 NA NA TRBV7-9 CASSLDFSYNEQFF TGTGCCAGCAGCTTAGATTTCTCCTACAATGAGCAGTTCTTC
TRBJ2-3 NA few TRBV6-1 CASRELGGGDTQYF TGTGCCAGCAGAGAGCTAGGGGGTGGGGATACGCAGTATTTT
TRBJ1-2 NA NA TRBV9 CASSNRGVPSYGYTF TGTGCCAGCAGTAACCGGGGGGTCCCGTCCTATGGCTACACCTTC
TRBJ1-4 NA NA TRBV5-1 CASSRGRGRSNEKLFF TGCGCCAGCAGCAGAGGGAGGGGACGGTCTAATGAAAAACTGTTTTTT
TRBJ1-1 NA NA TRBV9 CASTQEGNRNTEAFF TGTGCCAGCACCCAGGAGGGGAACAGGAACACTGAAGCTTTCTTT
TRBJ2-7 NA NA TRBV6-2/TRBV6-3 CASSIDRNYEQYF TGTGCCAGCAGTATAGACAGAAACTACGAGCAGTACTTC
TRBJ2-3 NA NA TRBV29-1 CSVEDLRQGTDTQYF TGCAGCGTTGAAGATCTTCGCCAGGGCACAGATACGCAGTATTTT
TRBJ2-7 TRBD2 few TRBV29-1 CSVERGLAGGYEQYF TGCAGCGTTGAAAGGGGACTAGCGGGAGGTTACGAGCAGTACTTC
TRBJ2-1 TRBD2 many TRBV20-1 CSAGIAGGLNEQFF TGCAGTGCTGGAATAGCGGGGGGGTTGAATGAGCAGTTCTTC
TRBJ1-6 NA NA TRBV2 CASSDEGGAGRSPLHF TGTGCCAGCAGTGATGAGGGGGGGGCAGGACGTTCACCCCTCCACTTT
TRBJ2-3 TRBD2 many TRBV20-1 CSATSGASDTQYF TGCAGTGCTACGAGCGGGGCTTCAGATACGCAGTATTTT
TRBJ1-2 TRBD1 NA TRBV27 CASSPGGGGGYTF TGTGCCAGCAGCCCAGGGGGCGGAGGTGGCTACACCTTC
TRBJ1-2 NA NA TRBV3-1 CASSQQGGLYGYTF TGTGCCAGCAGCCAACAGGGTGGACTTTATGGCTACACCTTC
TRBJ1-2 TRBD1 NA TRBV20-1 CSAIGTVRWYTF TGCAGTGCTATCGGGACAGTTCGGTGGTACACCTTC